A selection of T cell receptor beta chains follows, all from one sample in a study of regulatory T cells in long-lasting Graves disease. TCRdb independently ran MiXCR on the multiplex PCR reads; one entry per CDR3 protein. This table has about 470,000 distinct CDR3 sequences, less than 25% appearing once. Sequenced material: peripheral blood mononuclear cells (PBMCs), taken when the disease was refractory, from a patient treated with antithyroid drugs. The receptor source for this set is a female donor with Graves disease. Both conserved end residues are part of each CDR3. The D gene is left open where the match is weak. Clone size is given for some rows only: seen once, a few or many times, or a class if the clone is expanded.

v_gene: TRBV28
abundance: many
d_gene: NA
j_gene: TRBJ2-7
CDR3aa: CASSLPLSYEQYF
CDR3nt: TGTGCCAGCAGTTTACCCCTAAGCTACGAGCAGTACTTC

v_gene: TRBV10-3
abundance: NA
d_gene: TRBD2
j_gene: TRBJ2-1
CDR3aa: CAISESIAGGPGNEQFF
CDR3nt: TGTGCCATCAGTGAGTCGATTGCGGGAGGGCCCGGCAATGAGCAGTTCTTC

v_gene: TRBV18
abundance: NA
d_gene: NA
j_gene: TRBJ1-1
CDR3aa: CASSPPSSLNTEAFF
CDR3nt: TGTGCCAGCTCACCACCCTCGAGCCTGAACACTGAAGCTTTCTTT

v_gene: TRBV28
abundance: NA
d_gene: NA
j_gene: TRBJ2-2
CDR3aa: CASSFDPAANTGELFF
CDR3nt: TGTGCCAGCAGTTTTGATCCGGCAGCAAACACCGGGGAGCTGTTTTTT

v_gene: TRBV6-6
abundance: NA
d_gene: NA
j_gene: TRBJ2-7
CDR3aa: CASSYSSEVYEQYF
CDR3nt: TGTGCCAGCAGTTACTCGTCGGAGGTCTACGAGCAGTACTTC

v_gene: TRBV15
abundance: NA
d_gene: NA
j_gene: TRBJ2-1
CDR3aa: CATSERFRDRAGSGRANEQFF
CDR3nt: TGTGCCACCAGCGAAAGGTTCCGGGACAGGGCCGGAAGCGGGAGGGCCAATGAGCAGTTCTTC

v_gene: TRBV5-1
abundance: few
d_gene: NA
j_gene: TRBJ1-6
CDR3aa: CASSLEGSSYNSPLHF
CDR3nt: TGCGCCAGCAGCTTGGAGGGAAGCTCCTATAATTCACCCCTCCACTTT

v_gene: TRBV11-1
abundance: many
d_gene: TRBD1
j_gene: TRBJ1-1
CDR3aa: CASSLAPGGFTEAFF
CDR3nt: TGTGCCAGCAGCTTAGCGCCAGGGGGCTTCACTGAAGCTTTCTTT

v_gene: TRBV11-2
abundance: NA
d_gene: TRBD2
j_gene: TRBJ2-2
CDR3aa: CASSFPPLAGGPGTGELFF
CDR3nt: TGTGCCAGCAGCTTCCCCCCTCTAGCGGGAGGGCCGGGGACCGGGGAGCTGTTTTTT

v_gene: TRBV20-1
abundance: NA
d_gene: NA
j_gene: TRBJ1-1
CDR3aa: CSAMDAENTEAFF
CDR3nt: TGCAGTGCCATGGACGCAGAGAACACTGAAGCTTTCTTT

v_gene: TRBV7-8
abundance: NA
d_gene: NA
j_gene: TRBJ2-3
CDR3aa: CASIPLDATDTQYF
CDR3nt: TGTGCCAGCATCCCTCTAGACGCCACAGATACGCAGTATTTT

v_gene: TRBV5-1
abundance: NA
d_gene: NA
j_gene: TRBJ1-1
CDR3aa: CASSLVTGNTEASF
CDR3nt: TGCGCCAGCAGCTTGGTAACGGGGAACACTGAAGCTTCCTTT

v_gene: TRBV28
abundance: many
d_gene: NA
j_gene: TRBJ2-2
CDR3aa: CASSSNAGYTGELFF
CDR3nt: TGTGCCAGCAGTTCAAACGCTGGTTACACCGGGGAGCTGTTTTTT

v_gene: TRBV12-3/TRBV12-4
abundance: many
d_gene: NA
j_gene: TRBJ1-3
CDR3aa: CASTPVSGNTIYF
CDR3nt: TGTGCCAGCACTCCGGTCTCTGGAAACACCATATATTTT

v_gene: TRBV20-1
abundance: NA
d_gene: NA
j_gene: TRBJ2-7
CDR3aa: CSARDMKGYEQYF
CDR3nt: TGCAGTGCTAGAGATATGAAAGGCTACGAGCAGTACTTC

v_gene: TRBV5-1
abundance: many
d_gene: TRBD2
j_gene: TRBJ2-7
CDR3aa: CASSSIAGGSYEQYF
CDR3nt: TGTGCCAGCAGCAGCATAGCGGGAGGTTCCTACGAGCAGTACTTC

v_gene: TRBV30
abundance: few
d_gene: NA
j_gene: TRBJ1-2
CDR3aa: CAWSIPDRPNYGYTF
CDR3nt: TGTGCCTGGAGTATCCCGGACCGGCCTAACTATGGCTACACCTTC

v_gene: TRBV10-3
abundance: few
d_gene: TRBD1
j_gene: TRBJ2-7
CDR3aa: CASRRGTGSFSEQYF
CDR3nt: TGTGCCAGCAGGCGAGGGACAGGCTCTTTTTCCGAGCAGTACTTC

v_gene: TRBV6-5
abundance: few
d_gene: NA
j_gene: TRBJ2-3
CDR3aa: CASSFSGSAHTQYF
CDR3nt: TGTGCCAGCAGTTTTAGCGGTTCGGCTCATACGCAGTATTTT

v_gene: TRBV7-2
abundance: few
d_gene: NA
j_gene: TRBJ2-1
CDR3aa: CASTVYNEQFF
CDR3nt: TGTGCCAGCACCGTCTACAATGAGCAGTTCTTC

v_gene: TRBV7-9
abundance: few
d_gene: NA
j_gene: TRBJ1-3
CDR3aa: CASRSPGPTSGNTIYF
CDR3nt: TGTGCCAGCAGGTCTCCGGGACCGACCTCTGGAAACACCATATATTTT

v_gene: TRBV7-9
abundance: NA
d_gene: TRBD1
j_gene: TRBJ1-2
CDR3aa: CASGTGGINYGYTF
CDR3nt: TGTGCCTCCGGGACAGGGGGGATAAACTATGGCTACACCTTC

v_gene: TRBV5-4
abundance: NA
d_gene: NA
j_gene: TRBJ2-2
CDR3aa: CASSFAGLNTGELFF
CDR3nt: TGTGCCAGCAGCTTCGCAGGGTTGAACACCGGGGAGCTGTTTTTT

v_gene: TRBV2
abundance: many
d_gene: TRBD2
j_gene: TRBJ2-5
CDR3aa: CASRELAAVGETQYF
CDR3nt: TGTGCCAGCAGAGAACTAGCGGCCGTTGGTGAGACCCAGTACTTC

v_gene: TRBV29-1
abundance: few
d_gene: TRBD1
j_gene: TRBJ2-7
CDR3aa: CSVTPGQGPNEQYF
CDR3nt: TGCAGCGTGACGCCGGGACAGGGTCCAAACGAGCAGTACTTC

v_gene: TRBV6-1
abundance: few
d_gene: NA
j_gene: TRBJ1-5
CDR3aa: CASNERFAPDNQPQHF
CDR3nt: TGTGCCAGCAACGAGCGGTTTGCGCCAGATAATCAGCCCCAGCATTTT

v_gene: TRBV28
abundance: many
d_gene: NA
j_gene: TRBJ1-2
CDR3aa: CASSLSGLNYGYTF
CDR3nt: TGTGCCAGCAGTTTATCTGGACTTAACTATGGCTACACCTTC

v_gene: TRBV14
abundance: few
d_gene: NA
j_gene: TRBJ1-6
CDR3aa: CASSATGQYNSPLHF
CDR3nt: TGTGCCAGCAGCGCAACGGGACAATATAATTCACCCCTCCACTTT

v_gene: TRBV6-5
abundance: NA
d_gene: TRBD2
j_gene: TRBJ2-2
CDR3aa: CASSYSPGLEVTGELFF
CDR3nt: TGTGCCAGCAGTTACTCCCCGGGACTAGAGGTCACCGGGGAGCTGTTTTTT

v_gene: TRBV27
abundance: many
d_gene: NA
j_gene: TRBJ2-5
CDR3aa: CASSSEGEETQYF
CDR3nt: TGTGCCAGCAGTTCGGAGGGAGAAGAGACCCAGTACTTC

v_gene: TRBV4-1
abundance: NA
d_gene: NA
j_gene: TRBJ2-7
CDR3aa: CASSLMPDTSYEQYF
CDR3nt: TGCGCCAGCAGCCTGATGCCGGACACATCCTACGAGCAGTACTTC

v_gene: TRBV6-1
abundance: many
d_gene: NA
j_gene: TRBJ1-2
CDR3aa: CASRGPGYGYTF
CDR3nt: TGTGCCAGCCGAGGGCCAGGGTATGGCTACACCTTC

v_gene: TRBV2
abundance: many
d_gene: TRBD2
j_gene: TRBJ2-2
CDR3aa: CASIGSGSRTGELFF
CDR3nt: TGTGCCAGCATAGGTAGCGGGAGTCGCACCGGGGAGCTGTTTTTT

v_gene: TRBV28
abundance: many
d_gene: NA
j_gene: TRBJ1-2
CDR3aa: CASSFIVNTGSGNYGYTF
CDR3nt: TGTGCCAGCAGTTTTATCGTAAACACAGGTTCTGGTAACTATGGCTACACCTTC

v_gene: TRBV4-1
abundance: NA
d_gene: TRBD2
j_gene: TRBJ2-7
CDR3aa: CASSQVGLAVYEQYF
CDR3nt: TGCGCCAGCAGCCAAGTCGGACTAGCGGTTTACGAGCAGTACTTC

v_gene: TRBV7-2
abundance: few
d_gene: NA
j_gene: TRBJ2-5
CDR3aa: CASSSDRTQETQYF
CDR3nt: TGTGCCAGCAGCTCCGACAGGACCCAAGAGACCCAGTACTTC

v_gene: TRBV10-3
abundance: many
d_gene: NA
j_gene: TRBJ1-5
CDR3aa: CAISGTGTAVTLINQPQHF
CDR3nt: TGTGCCATCAGCGGAACCGGGACCGCCGTAACTCTGATAAATCAGCCCCAGCATTTT

v_gene: TRBV7-3
abundance: NA
d_gene: NA
j_gene: TRBJ2-7
CDR3aa: CASSGEHSYEQYF
CDR3nt: TGTGCCAGCAGTGGAGAGCATTCCTACGAGCAGTACTTC

v_gene: TRBV5-6
abundance: NA
d_gene: TRBD2
j_gene: TRBJ2-7
CDR3aa: CASSWVGAGIYEQYF
CDR3nt: TGTGCCAGCAGCTGGGTGGGAGCGGGAATATACGAGCAGTACTTC

v_gene: TRBV28
abundance: many
d_gene: NA
j_gene: TRBJ2-7
CDR3aa: CASSFSQLGQYF
CDR3nt: TGTGCCAGCAGTTTCTCCCAGCTCGGGCAGTACTTC

v_gene: TRBV7-3
abundance: many
d_gene: TRBD1
j_gene: TRBJ2-5
CDR3aa: CASSTTANARDRKETQYF
CDR3nt: TGTGCCAGCAGCACCACCGCTAATGCCCGGGACAGAAAAGAGACCCAGTACTTC

v_gene: TRBV27
abundance: many
d_gene: TRBD1
j_gene: TRBJ1-4
CDR3aa: CASSPKGGQGATNEKLFF
CDR3nt: TGTGCCAGCAGTCCAAAGGGGGGACAGGGGGCTACTAATGAAAAACTGTTTTTT

v_gene: TRBV12-3/TRBV12-4
abundance: many
d_gene: TRBD1
j_gene: TRBJ1-3
CDR3aa: CASSATGDSGNTIYF
CDR3nt: TGTGCCAGCAGTGCCACAGGGGACTCTGGAAACACCATATATTTT

v_gene: TRBV5-5
abundance: NA
d_gene: NA
j_gene: TRBJ2-5
CDR3aa: CASRFMGTAGTQYF
CDR3nt: TGTGCCAGCAGGTTTATGGGTACGGCGGGGACCCAGTACTTC

v_gene: TRBV11-2
abundance: NA
d_gene: NA
j_gene: TRBJ2-3
CDR3aa: CASSLTGGGSDTQYF
CDR3nt: TGTGCCAGCAGCTTAACCGGAGGGGGCTCAGATACGCAGTATTTT

v_gene: TRBV19
abundance: NA
d_gene: TRBD2
j_gene: TRBJ2-2
CDR3aa: CASSPQGGPFGELFF
CDR3nt: TGTGCCAGTAGTCCCCAGGGAGGGCCCTTCGGGGAGCTGTTTTTT

v_gene: TRBV5-1
abundance: many
d_gene: NA
j_gene: TRBJ2-7
CDR3aa: CASSGPGDAYEQYF
CDR3nt: TGCGCCAGCAGCGGTCCAGGAGATGCCTACGAGCAGTACTTC

v_gene: TRBV29-1
abundance: many
d_gene: TRBD2
j_gene: TRBJ2-7
CDR3aa: CSFRTSGTYEQYF
CDR3nt: TGCAGCTTCAGGACTAGCGGAACCTACGAGCAGTACTTC

v_gene: TRBV10-3
abundance: NA
d_gene: NA
j_gene: TRBJ2-1
CDR3aa: CAISGVRNYNEQFF
CDR3nt: TGTGCCATCAGTGGTGTCAGAAACTACAATGAGCAGTTCTTC